The 21 T cell receptor beta chains listed next were all sequenced from one sample in a study of T cells in Graves' hyperthyroidism and ophthalmopathy (dated by TCRdb to between 2019 and 2020). Library method: multiplex PCR. The data were produced on an Illumina HiSeq 2000. The TCR beta CDR3 regions were amplified from the RNA transcripts. The TCR CDR3 was subjected to a first round of RT-PCR using the HTBI primer set and the Qiagen OneStep RT-PCR kit. Starting from the raw public reads, TCRdb applied fastp trimming at Q25, assembled clones with MiXCR and retained in-frame beta chains. Rows with a matching CDR3 protein are joined into one entry that keeps the most common DNA and genes. In all, the sample holds under 300,000 distinct CDR3 sequences, and roughly 22% of those were seen once. Around 64% of the sample is taken by the ten largest. The material sequenced was blood. The receptors derive from a man aged 30-40 years with Graves' ophthalmopathy.

The rearrangement joins TRBV28 to TRBJ2-1, with 14 bases that match TRBD2. Germline CDR1 and CDR2: MDHEN and SYDVKM. J gave up 12 bases and V 5 bases, and 6 bases lay outside the gene matches. The CDR3 length is 14 residues. CDR3 bases: TGTGCCAGCAGTCGACTAGCGGGAGGGCAAAGGCAGTTCTTC. Encoded protein: CASSRLAGGQRQFF. Full variable domain (missing parts from reference TRBV28 and TRBJ2-1): DVKVTQSSRYLVKRTGEKVFLECVQDMDHENMFWYRQDPGLGLRLIYFSYDVKMKEKGDIPEGYSVSREKKERFSLILESASTNQTSMYLCASSRLAGGQRQFFGPGTRLTVL.

The chain joins TRBV3-1 to TRBJ2-3, with 7 positions matching TRBD2. The ends lost 0 bases at V and 11 bases at J; junction bases unmatched: 8. The CDR3 is 14 amino acids. Germline loops: CDR1 LGHDT, CDR2 YNNKEL (reference sequence). The CDR3, as DNA: TGTGCCAGCAGCCAAGATAGTAGGGGACTAAGGCAGTATTTT. Translated: CASSQDSRGLRQYF.

The chain uses TRBV7-2 and TRBJ2-5; D gene ambiguous. CDR1 is SGHTA and CDR2 is FQGNSA in the germline V gene. This CDR3 contains 12 residues. Trimming took off 5 bases at V and 4 bases at J, with 8 bases between the two ends. In DNA form, the CDR3 reads TGTGCCAGCAGCCCTTTCGGAGAGACCCAGTACTTC. It encodes CASSPFGETQYF.

Remarks on this clonotype: This is likely a read error, given that the CDR3 carries no conserved phenylalanine or tryptophan at its end. This chain links TRBV29-1 with TRBJ1-5, with TRBD1 as a possible D gene (5 bases). The V end lost 8 bases, the J end lost 5 bases, and 16 bases lay between the germline ends. Germline assignment: CDR1 SQVTM and CDR2 ANQGSEA. This CDR3 is built from 13 residues. CDR3 loop: CSFRAGLDQPQHY. The DNA of the CDR3 is TGCAGCTTTCGCGCAGGGTTAGATCAGCCCCAGCATTAT.

This clonotype has a handful of counts. The CDR3 DNA is TGTGCCAGCACCAAAAGGGTAGGACTAGCTACTGAGCAGTTCTTC. Protein sequence: CASTKRVGLATEQFF. V and J are TRBV28 and TRBJ2-1, with 8 bases aligning to TRBD2. This CDR3 has 15 amino acids. The germline V gene has CDR1 MDHEN and CDR2 SYDVKM. Trimming took 7 bases from V and 9 from J; bases not matched to a gene: 14.

The rearrangement uses TRBV6-1 and TRBJ2-3; D might be TRBD2 (6 bases). Trimming removed 4 bases at V and 0 bases at J, with 14 bases between. Germline V lookup: CDR1 MNHNS, CDR2 SASEGT. This CDR3 is built from 16 residues. The CDR3 is CASSGTRGLSTDTQYF. CDR3 coding DNA: TGTGCCAGCAGTGGCACGAGGGGACTTAGCACAGATACGCAGTATTTT.

The V call is TRBV27, the J call TRBJ2-3; D unclear. The V end was cut by 5 bases, the J end by 2 bases, with 11 bases between. Germline assignment: CDR1 MNHEY and CDR2 SMNVEV (reference sequence). This CDR3 has 14 amino acids. CDR3 DNA sequence: TGTGCCAGCAGTCCCCGATACAACACAGATACGCAGTATTTT. As protein: CASSPRYNTDTQYF.

This clonotype was counted many times. The J gene is TRBJ2-1, the V gene TRBV11-2; TRBD2 might be the D (6 bases). The CDR3 contains 16 residues. Deletions cut 4 bases from V and 2 bases from J, with 15 bases between. CDR1 SGHAT and CDR2 FQNNGV come from the germline V gene. The CDR3 sequence is CASSSTRSRPYNEQFF. CDR3 in DNA: TGTGCCAGCAGCTCGACTAGGTCTCGGCCCTACAATGAGCAGTTCTTC.

This clonotype has at least ten counts. CDR3 residues: CASSRNQGGTEAFF. CDR3 in DNA: TGCGCCAGCAGCAGAAATCAGGGTGGCACTGAAGCTTTCTTT. The chain links TRBV5-1 to TRBJ1-1, with a tentative D call TRBD1 (5 bases). Trimming stripped 4 bases from V and 4 bases from J, with 14 bases between. Germline V gene data show CDR1 as SGHRS and CDR2 as YFSETQ. This CDR3 is built from 14 residues. The full variable domain, with the rest looked up from reference TRBV5-1 and TRBJ1-1, is KAGVTQTPRYLIKTRGQQVTLSCSPISGHRSVSWYQQTPGQGLQFLFEYFSETQRNKGNFPGRFSGRQFSNSRSEMNVSTLELGDSALYLCASSRNQGGTEAFFGQGTRLTVV.

This clonotype turned up a few times. One base away lies a much larger clone, so this may be a sequencing read error. The chain couples TRBV13 to TRBJ2-5; D gene ambiguous. Trimming removed 3 bases at V and 5 bases at J, with 7 bases between. The CDR3 length is 12 residues. Germline assignment: CDR1 PRHDT and CDR2 FYEKMQ (reference sequence). CDR3 nucleotides: TGTGCCAGCAGCTTTGAGAGGGAGACCCAGTACTTC. It specifies CASSFERETQYF.

The chain combines TRBV7-9 with TRBJ2-1; 7 bases agree with TRBD2. The V and J ends lost 1 base and 3 bases, in that order; junction bases with no gene match: 3. Germline assignment: CDR1 SEHNR and CDR2 FQNEAQ (reference sequence). The CDR3 loop spans 15 amino acids. The CDR3 sequence: CASSLGEGVYNEQFF. As DNA, the CDR3 is TGTGCCAGCAGCTTAGGGGAGGGAGTCTACAATGAGCAGTTCTTC.

In its sample, this clonotype was seen many times. The rearrangement joins TRBV30 to TRBJ1-5; 10 bases fit TRBD1. Germline lookup yields CDR1 GTSNPN and CDR2 SVGIG (reference sequence). With V trimmed by 2 bases and J by 5 bases, 9 bases remained unmatched. The CDR3 has 16 residues. CDR3 sequence (DNA): TGTGCCTGGAGTACATGGGACAGGGGCGTAGATCAGCCCCAGCATTTT. This sequence encodes CAWSTWDRGVDQPQHF.

Many counts were recorded for this clonotype. This chain uses TRBV28 with TRBJ2-1; TRBD1 might be the D (6 bases). Germline V gene lookup returns CDR1 MDHEN and CDR2 SYDVKM. The V end was cut by 4 bases, the J end by 8 bases, with 18 bases between. The CDR3 length is 15 residues. This chain's CDR3 is CASSSPGERKDEQFF. CDR3 DNA sequence: TGTGCCAGCAGTTCCCCAGGGGAGCGGAAGGATGAGCAGTTCTTC.

This clonotype was observed many times. The CDR3 bases are TGTGCCAGCTCACCAGGGCTAAATCAGCCCCAGCATTTT. This encodes CASSPGLNQPQHF. V usage is TRBV18 and J usage is TRBJ1-5, with D uncertain. The CDR3 is 13 residues long. Germline CDR1 and CDR2: KGHSH and LQKENI. Trimming cost V 2 bases and J 4 bases, with 6 bases left between them.

In this sample, this clonotype turned up many times. The chain uses TRBV7-9 and TRBJ2-7, with 15 bases fitting TRBD2. Germline loops: CDR1 SEHNR, CDR2 FQNEAQ (reference sequence). CDR3 size: 23 residues. V shed 5 bases, J shed 2 bases, and the junction held 25 bases outside the gene matches. The CDR3 DNA follows: TGTGCCAGCAGCGCAGAATCGCGGGCAAAAGGGACTAGCGGGAGGCTCACCACCTACGAGCAGTACTTC. This sequence encodes CASSAESRAKGTSGRLTTYEQYF.

This clonotype was seen a handful of times. The chain has TRBV7-9 and TRBJ1-1; unclear D gene. CDR3 size: 15 residues. Looked up from germline, CDR1 is SEHNR and CDR2 is FQNEAQ (reference sequence). The V end lost 5 bases, the J end lost 1 base, and 14 bases lay between the germline ends. CDR3 residues: CASSPEAGGNTEAFF. CDR3 bases: TGTGCCAGCAGCCCAGAAGCGGGAGGGAACACTGAAGCTTTCTTT.

This clonotype was recorded at least ten times. V and J are TRBV5-1 and TRBJ2-1; the match to TRBD2 covers 7 bases. The germline V gene has CDR1 SGHRS and CDR2 YFSETQ. The CDR3 covers 14 residues. The ends lost 0 bases at V and 11 bases at J; junction bases unmatched: 8. CDR3 sequence (DNA): TGCGCCAGCAGCTTGGCCGCAACTAGCGACCAGCAGTTCTTC. Protein product: CASSLAATSDQQFF.

This clonotype was counted at least ten times. The gene calls are TRBV27 and TRBJ2-3; a weak D match, TRBD2 (6 bases). V was pared by 1 base and J by 3 bases, with 14 bases between. CDR1 MNHEY and CDR2 SMNVEV come from the germline V gene (reference sequence). The length of the CDR3 is 16 residues. Here the CDR3 reads CASSLWVGGDTDTQYF. CDR3 in DNA: TGTGCCAGCAGTTTATGGGTGGGAGGTGATACAGATACGCAGTATTTT.

This clonotype was observed many times. The chain recombines TRBV11-3 with TRBJ2-7; 9 bases are a match to TRBD1. Germline assignment: CDR1 SGHNT and CDR2 YENEEA. Trimming cost V 5 bases and J 5 bases; bases outside gene matches: 7. The CDR3 loop spans 14 amino acids. The CDR3 spells CASSARDRANEQYF. CDR3 coding DNA: TGTGCCAGCAGCGCCCGGGACAGGGCTAACGAGCAGTACTTC. Together with reference TRBV11-3 and TRBJ2-7, the CDR3 gives the full variable domain: EAGVVQSPRYKIIEKKQPVAFWCNPISGHNTLYWYLQNLGQGPELLIRYENEEAVDDSQLPKDRFSAERLKGVDSTLKIQPAELGDSAVYLCASSARDRANEQYFGPGTRLTVT.

There are a few counts of this clonotype. The CDR3 DNA sequence: TGTGCCAGTGCGGGGGCTGGGGAAAAACTGTTTTTT. Translation: CASAGAGEKLFF. This chain links TRBV9 with TRBJ1-4; D perhaps matches TRBD1 (6 bases). Per the germline V gene, CDR1 is SGDLS and CDR2 is YYNGEE. Trimming took 8 bases from V and 8 from J, leaving 13 bases between them. CDR3 length equals 12 residues.

Only a few counts were recorded for this clonotype. V usage is TRBV5-1 and J usage is TRBJ1-4; D unclear. V was clipped by 5 bases and J by 0 bases, with 8 bases between them. The CDR3 is 14 amino acids. Germline V lookup: CDR1 SGHRS, CDR2 YFSETQ. The CDR3 region has the DNA TGCGCCAGCAGTGTTGGGGCAACTAATGAAAAACTGTTTTTT. It encodes CASSVGATNEKLFF.